Presented here are 30 T cell receptor beta chains from one specimen sequenced in a study of breast tumors, draining lymph nodes, adjacent tissues. TCRdb itself ran the multiplex PCR reads through MiXCR, one entry per CDR3 protein. The table has 55,000 to 75,000 distinct CDR3 sequences, around two fifths seen once. Sequenced material: breast tumor tissue. These receptors were taken from a female donor with breast cancer. Some clones in this sample may be carry-over from other donors' samples.

This clonotype showed up many times. This chain connects TRBV20-1 to TRBJ2-1; 13 bases are a match to TRBD2. Trimming removed 5 bases from V and 12 bases from J; junction bases left unmatched: 13. The V gene's germline CDR1 is DFQATT and CDR2 SNEGSKA (reference sequence). CDR3 length equals 15 residues. The CDR3 loop reads CSAGAGTSGTRGQFF. For the CDR3, the DNA is TGCAGTGCTGGGGCCGGGACTAGCGGGACCCGGGGGCAGTTCTTC.

This rearrangement joins TRBV5-1 to TRBJ2-3; TRBD1 matches 11 bases. Germline trimming cut 3 bases from V and 1 base from J; bases unmatched to any gene: 1. This CDR3 is 15 amino acids long. CDR1 is SGHRS and CDR2 is YFSETQ in the germline V gene. The chain's CDR3 is CASSWGQGGTDTQYF. CDR3 bases: TGCGCCAGCAGCTGGGGACAGGGGGGCACAGATACGCAGTATTTT.

This clonotype was counted a single time. DNA of the CDR3: TGTGCCACCAGGAGCGGGGGGACAGATACGCAGTATTTT. Translated, it gives CATRSGGTDTQYF. The chain combines TRBV24-1 with TRBJ2-3; TRBD2 matches 9 bases. The CDR3 contains 13 residues. With 7 bases clipped from V and 3 bases from J, the junction kept 1 base outside the gene matches. CDR1 and CDR2 from the germline V gene are KGHDR and SFDVKD.

The table lists this clonotype with many counts. This rearrangement joins TRBV11-3 to TRBJ1-4; 8 bases are shared with TRBD1. Germline loops: CDR1 SGHNT, CDR2 YENEEA. The CDR3 spans 15 residues. Unmatched junction bases numbered 7, after V lost 3 bases and J lost 7 bases. DNA for the CDR3: TGTGCCAGCAGCTTCGCAGGGGGCGTCGGTGAAAAACTGTTTTTT. Its protein product is CASSFAGGVGEKLFF.

This clonotype has ten or more counts. The chain uses TRBV4-2 and TRBJ2-3; TRBD1 might be the D (5 bases). The CDR3 contains 14 residues. In germline, CDR1 is LGHNA, CDR2 YNFKEQ. V lost 6 bases, J lost 1 base, and 11 bases lay in between. CDR3 amino acids: CASSDSAGTDTQYF. In nucleotides, the CDR3 is TGTGCCAGCAGTGACAGTGCGGGCACAGATACGCAGTATTTT.

The table lists this clonotype with many counts. The V gene is TRBV11-2, the J gene TRBJ2-7, with 7 bases that match TRBD1. Germline trimming cut 5 bases from V and 4 bases from J; bases unmatched to any gene: 8. The CDR3 is made up of 14 amino acids. The germline gives CDR1 SGHAT, CDR2 FQNNGV. The DNA of the CDR3 is TGTGCCAGCAGCGCGCGACAGGGTTATTACGAGCAGTACTTC. Its translation is CASSARQGYYEQYF.

In its sample, this clonotype was seen many times. The rearrangement links TRBV19 to TRBJ1-5; the D is unclear. CDR3 size: 14 residues. Germline CDR1 is LNHDA and CDR2 is SQIVND (reference sequence). Trimming pared 6 bases from V and 0 bases from J, leaving 9 bases between. This chain's CDR3 is CASRRVDSNQPQHF. CDR3 DNA sequence: TGTGCCAGTAGACGGGTAGATAGCAATCAGCCCCAGCATTTT. The variable domain in full, with the rest retrieved from reference TRBV19 and TRBJ1-5, is DGGITQSPKYLFRKEGQNVTLSCEQNLNHDAMYWYRQDPGQGLRLIYYSQIVNDFQKGDIAEGYSVSREKKESFPLTVTSAQKNPTAFYLCASRRVDSNQPQHFGDGTRLSIL.

The table lists this clonotype with many counts. The genes are TRBV13 and TRBJ2-3; D perhaps matches TRBD2 (5 bases). The CDR3 runs to 13 residues. CDR1 and CDR2 (germline): PRHDT, FYEKMQ (reference sequence). V shed 4 bases and J shed 2 bases, with 7 bases lying between them. This CDR3 is CASSSRVTDTQYF. The CDR3 DNA follows: TGTGCCAGCAGCTCGAGGGTCACAGATACGCAGTATTTT. Looking up the rest from reference TRBV13 and TRBJ2-3 gives the full variable domain: AAGVIQSPRHLIKEKRETATLKCYPIPRHDTVYWYQQGPGQDPQFLISFYEKMQSDKGSIPDRFSAQQFSDYHSELNMSSLELGDSALYFCASSSRVTDTQYFGPGTRLTVL.

This clonotype occurred many times. The J gene is TRBJ2-1, the V gene TRBV7-2, with TRBD2 matching over 10 bases. Losses at the gene ends were 5 bases for V and 6 bases for J; bases not matched to a gene: 13. Germline assignment: CDR1 SGHTA and CDR2 FQGNSA. The CDR3 runs 17 residues. The CDR3 reads CASSPRSLAGGGNEQFF. The DNA of the CDR3 is TGTGCCAGCAGCCCCCGCAGCTTAGCGGGAGGAGGCAATGAGCAGTTCTTC. The entire variable domain, with the rest obtained from reference TRBV7-2 and TRBJ2-1, is as follows: GAGVSQSPSNKVTEKGKDVELRCDPISGHTALYWYRQSLGQGLEFLIYFQGNSAPDKSGLPSDRFSAERTGGSVSTLTIQRTQQEDSAVYLCASSPRSLAGGGNEQFFGPGTRLTVL.

The chain uses TRBV12-3 or TRBV12-4 and TRBJ1-6; D remains unclear. The CDR3 covers 14 residues. V shed 5 bases and J shed 7 bases, with 12 bases lying between them. The CDR3 coding sequence is TGTGCCAGCAGTCCCCACGGCCCGAATTCACCCCTCCACTTT. This gives the protein CASSPHGPNSPLHF.

The chain has TRBV12-5 and TRBJ2-7, with D unresolved. The V gene's germline CDR1 is LGHNT and CDR2 FRNRAP. Trimming stripped 6 bases from V and 3 bases from J, with 12 bases between. This CDR3 has 13 residues. The CDR3 bases are TGTGCTAGTGGCGCCAACGTTGTCTACGAGCAGTACTTC. Amino acids: CASGANVVYEQYF.

This clonotype was picked up many times. The genes are TRBV7-9 and TRBJ2-7; no definite D call. Trimming pared 1 base from V and 4 bases from J, leaving 8 bases between. The germline V gene has CDR1 SEHNR and CDR2 FQNEAQ (reference sequence). The CDR3 is made up of 13 amino acids. The CDR3, as DNA: TGTGCCAGCAGCTTAGATCATACTTACGAGCAGTACTTC. Translated, it gives CASSLDHTYEQYF.

Ten or more counts support this clonotype. The gene calls are TRBV28 and TRBJ1-5, with D possibly being TRBD1 (5 bases). Trimming took 3 bases from V and 2 from J, leaving 8 bases between them. The CDR3 is 14 residues long. Germline V lookup: CDR1 MDHEN, CDR2 SYDVKM. The CDR3 loop reads CASSLGVGNQPQHF. The CDR3 DNA follows: TGTGCCAGCAGTTTGGGGGTAGGCAATCAGCCCCAGCATTTT.

In this sample, this clonotype turned up many times. The chain uses TRBV9 and TRBJ2-1; D gene ambiguous. The CDR3 has 12 residues. Deletions cut 3 bases from V and 4 bases from J, with 5 bases between. Germline V gives CDR1 SGDLS, CDR2 YYNGEE. CDR3 bases: TGTGCCAGCAGCGGACAATACAATGAGCAGTTCTTC. Translation gives CASSGQYNEQFF.

This clonotype showed up just a few times. This may be a read error, as it is one base from a much larger clone. The chain has TRBV5-1 and TRBJ2-5; the D is unclear. V lost 0 bases, J lost 8 bases, and 14 bases lay in between. The CDR3 is 14 residues long. The germline V gene encodes CDR1 SGHRS and CDR2 YFSETQ. CDR3: CASSLGASGDTQYF. The CDR3 nucleotides read TGCGCCAGCAGCTTGGGGGCCTCTGGAGACACCCAGTACTTC. The full variable domain, its missing parts supplied by reference TRBV5-1 and TRBJ2-5, is KAGVTQTPRYLIKTRGQQVTLSCSPISGHRSVSWYQQTPGQGLQFLFEYFSETQRNKGNFPGRFSGRQFSNSRSEMNVSTLELGDSALYLCASSLGASGDTQYFGPGTRLLVL.

This clonotype was recorded many times. The CDR3 is CASSPAGGEQYF. As DNA, the CDR3 is TGTGCCAGCAGTCCAGCGGGAGGCGAGCAGTACTTC. The chain recombines TRBV28 with TRBJ2-7; 9 bases are a match to TRBD2. There are 12 residues in the CDR3. Germline V gene data show CDR1 as MDHEN and CDR2 as SYDVKM. With V trimmed by 5 bases and J by 6 bases, 2 bases remained unmatched.

The rearrangement uses TRBV7-6 and TRBJ2-5; TRBD2 might be the D (5 bases). The CDR3 loop spans 16 amino acids. Trimming cost V 5 bases and J 5 bases, with 21 bases left between them. CDR1 SGHVS and CDR2 FNYEAQ come from the germline V gene. CDR3 in amino acids: CASSPGVDAYNETQYF. CDR3 nucleotide sequence: TGTGCCAGCAGCCCCGGGGTAGATGCCTACAATGAGACCCAGTACTTC.

This clonotype has at least ten counts. This rearrangement joins TRBV7-2 to TRBJ2-7, with TRBD1 matching over 11 bases. The CDR3 loop spans 15 amino acids. Germline V lookup: CDR1 SGHTA, CDR2 FQGNSA. Trimming took 7 bases from V and 3 from J; bases not matched to a gene: 8. CDR3 protein: CASTESGTGGYEQYF. CDR3 DNA sequence: TGTGCCAGCACCGAATCTGGGACAGGGGGCTACGAGCAGTACTTC. The full variable domain, with the rest looked up from reference TRBV7-2 and TRBJ2-7, is GAGVSQSPSNKVTEKGKDVELRCDPISGHTALYWYRQSLGQGLEFLIYFQGNSAPDKSGLPSDRFSAERTGGSVSTLTIQRTQQEDSAVYLCASTESGTGGYEQYFGPGTRLTVT.

This clonotype was found many times. The V and J genes are TRBV7-6 and TRBJ2-1, with TRBD2 as a possible D gene (6 bases). This CDR3 is 14 amino acids long. Germline assignment: CDR1 SGHVS and CDR2 FNYEAQ. Trimming removed 5 bases from V and 6 bases from J, with 14 bases in between. CDR3 residues: CASSQTRAVNEQFF. The CDR3 bases are TGTGCCAGCAGCCAGACTAGAGCGGTCAATGAGCAGTTCTTC.

This clonotype was counted ten times or more. The V and J genes are TRBV11-2 and TRBJ2-2, with D unclear. Germline V lookup: CDR1 SGHAT, CDR2 FQNNGV. V lost 3 bases and J 4 bases, leaving 9 bases between the germline ends. The CDR3 totals 14 residues. For the CDR3, the DNA is TGTGCCAGCAGCTTCTCAGTGAGCACCGGGGAGCTGTTTTTT. Its translation is CASSFSVSTGELFF. The full variable domain, with the rest looked up from reference TRBV11-2 and TRBJ2-2, is EAGVAQSPRYKIIEKRQSVAFWCNPISGHATLYWYQQILGQGPKLLIQFQNNGVVDDSQLPKDRFSAERLKGVDSTLKIQPAKLEDSAVYLCASSFSVSTGELFFGEGSRLTVL.

The chain recombines TRBV10-3 with TRBJ1-4; TRBD1 is a possible D gene (6 bases). CDR3 length equals 22 residues. The germline V gene has CDR1 ENHRY and CDR2 SYGVKD. V lost 0 bases to trimming and J lost 0 bases, with 26 bases between them. In DNA form, the CDR3 reads TGTGCCATCAGTGAGTCGCTTACAGGGACCCGCCAAGAGACCACAACTAATGAAAAACTGTTTTTT. Translating it yields CAISESLTGTRQETTTNEKLFF.

There are many counts of this clonotype. The chain joins TRBV7-8 to TRBJ2-3; D might be TRBD2 (7 bases). The V and J ends lost 1 base and 8 bases respectively, with 16 bases between them. Germline values: CDR1 SGHVS, CDR2 FQNEAQ. The CDR3 is 15 residues long. This chain's CDR3 is CASSLVHRGAGTQYF. CDR3 in DNA: TGTGCCAGCAGCTTAGTACACCGGGGGGCGGGTACGCAGTATTTT. The whole variable domain, filled in from reference TRBV7-8 and TRBJ2-3, reads GAGVSQSPRYKVAKRGQDVALRCDPISGHVSLFWYQQALGQGPEFLTYFQNEAQLDKSGLPSDRFFAERPEGSVSTLKIQRTQQEDSAVYLCASSLVHRGAGTQYFGPGTRLTVL.

At least ten counts were recorded for this clonotype. V usage is TRBV9 and J usage is TRBJ2-7; 7 bases align to TRBD1. The CDR3 totals 14 residues. V was pared by 2 bases and J by 4 bases, with 6 bases of the junction left unmatched. Germline CDR1 reads SGDLS; CDR2 reads YYNGEE. The chain's CDR3 is CASSVGDSLYEQYF. CDR3 nucleotide sequence: TGTGCCAGCAGCGTTGGGGACAGTCTTTACGAGCAGTACTTC.

The table lists this clonotype with many counts. This chain connects TRBV27 to TRBJ1-6, with 7 positions matching TRBD1. Unmatched junction bases numbered 7, after V lost 2 bases and J lost 6 bases. Germline CDR1 reads MNHEY; CDR2 reads SMNVEV (reference sequence). The CDR3 spans 16 residues. CDR3 amino acids: CASSLRRGGFNSPLHF. CDR3 nucleotides: TGTGCCAGCAGTTTACGGCGAGGGGGCTTTAATTCACCCCTCCACTTT.

The chain couples TRBV5-1 to TRBJ2-1; 10 bases agree with TRBD2. Germline V CDR1 and CDR2: SGHRS, YFSETQ. Unmatched junction bases numbered 6, after V lost 5 bases and J lost 7 bases. The CDR3 has 14 residues. The CDR3 DNA follows: TGCGCCAGCAGTTCTAGCGGGGGAGGAAATGAGCAGTTCTTC. Residues: CASSSSGGGNEQFF.

This clonotype was counted only a few times. This chain connects TRBV7-6 to TRBJ1-2; no clear D gene. V was clipped by 5 bases and J by 10 bases, with 14 bases between them. The CDR3 loop spans 12 amino acids. Per the germline V gene, CDR1 is SGHVS and CDR2 is FNYEAQ. The CDR3 spells CASSPGVDAYTF. The CDR3 bases are TGTGCCAGCAGCCCCGGGGTAGATGCCTACACCTTC.

Regarding this clonotype: A much larger clonotype is one base distant, so this may be a read error. V and J are TRBV11-2 and TRBJ2-1; perhaps TRBD1 as D (6 bases). The CDR3 is made up of 17 amino acids. The germline V gene has CDR1 SGHAT and CDR2 FQNNGV. V lost 4 bases and J 9 bases, leaving 25 bases between the germline ends. CDR3 bases: TGTGCCAGCAGCTCAACCAAGGACTCCACATCACAGGGTGAGCAGTTCTTC. This gives the protein CASSSTKDSTSQGEQFF. Full variable domain (missing parts from reference TRBV11-2 and TRBJ2-1): EAGVAQSPRYKIIEKRQSVAFWCNPISGHATLYWYQQILGQGPKLLIQFQNNGVVDDSQLPKDRFSAERLKGVDSTLKIQPAKLEDSAVYLCASSSTKDSTSQGEQFFGPGTRLTVL.

By sample share, this clonotype is medium-sized. The chain couples TRBV7-9 to TRBJ1-6; the D is unclear. The length of the CDR3 is 15 residues. V lost 2 bases and J lost 9, with 14 bases in between. Germline CDR1 reads SEHNR; CDR2 reads FQNEAQ (reference sequence). CDR3: CASSLMQGDSSPLHF. Here the CDR3 DNA reads TGTGCCAGCAGCTTAATGCAAGGCGATAGTTCACCCCTCCACTTT.

This clonotype was counted ten times or more. The chain has TRBV20-1 and TRBJ2-7; TRBD2 matches 11 bases. In germline, CDR1 is DFQATT, CDR2 SNEGSKA (reference sequence). J gave up 0 bases and V 0 bases, and 7 bases lay outside the gene matches. The CDR3 runs to 17 residues. DNA for the CDR3: TGCAGTGCTAGAGATCTGGGAGGACTAGCGGGCTCCTACGAGCAGTACTTC. This codes for CSARDLGGLAGSYEQYF.

This clonotype occurred many times. The chain has TRBV29-1 and TRBJ2-7, with TRBD2 as a possible D gene (6 bases). Germline V gene lookup returns CDR1 SQVTM and CDR2 ANQGSEA. The CDR3 totals 12 residues. Trimming took off 5 bases at V and 2 bases at J, with 10 bases between the two ends. The CDR3 nucleotides are TGCAGCGTTTCGGAGGGGCCCTACGAGCAGTACTTC. It yields the protein CSVSEGPYEQYF.